This T cell receptor beta chain stems from a study of Ad26.COV2.S vaccination and SARS-CoV-2 variants. This CDR3 contains 13 residues. Germline CDR1 SEHNR, CDR2 FQNEAQ (reference sequence). The V end was cut by 1 base, the J end by 11 bases, with 14 bases between. Assay used: immunoSEQ multiplex PCR; TCRdb lists only in-frame clones, some missing. The table shows around 250,000 clones, with around 87% occurring only once. A few counts support this clone. Noted treatment: roughly 19 received Ad26.COV2.S at low or high dose, single or two shots; about 5 received placebo; per-sample allocation not given. Following the first vaccine or placebo injection, samples were taken on day 63.

V is TRBV7-9 and J is TRBJ1-1; D remains unclear. This receptor was obtained from a person aged 18-60 years who received the Ad26.COV2.S COVID-19 vaccine or a placebo. This specimen consisted of peripheral blood, obtained in a trial of Ad26.COV2.S vaccine versus placebo. The CDR3 loop is CASSLEERLGAFF. The CDR3, as DNA: TGTGCCAGCAGCTTAGAGGAGAGACTGGGGGCTTTCTTT. The variable domain in full, completed from reference TRBV7-9 and TRBJ1-1, reads DTGVSQNPRHKITKRGQNVTFRCDPISEHNRLYWYRQTLGQGPEFLTYFQNEAQLEKSRLLSDRFSAERPKGSFSTLEIQRTEQGDSAMYLCASSLEERLGAFFGQGTRLTVV.